A single sample is the source of the 13 T cell receptor beta chains below, sequenced in a study of spatial heterogeneity in lung cancer. Time point indicated: blood at routine non-recurrence follow-up after resection. TCRdb re-analysed the 5' RACE reads in MiXCR, keeping a single row per CDR3 protein. The table lists 35,000 to 45,000 distinct CDR3 sequences, approximately 22% of them singletons. Sequenced here: PBMCs, sampled at follow-up. These receptors all stem from a female donor with early-stage non-small cell lung cancer.

About this clonotype itself: A much larger clone lies a single base off, so this may be a read error. The chain recombines TRBV5-1 with TRBJ1-2; D is ambiguous. Germline CDR1 SGHRS, CDR2 YFSETQ. The CDR3 runs 14 residues. The V end lost 2 bases, the J end lost 1 base, and 9 bases lay between the germline ends. The DNA for the CDR3 is TGCGCCAGCAGCTTCACATCTTTTAACTATGGCTACACCTTC. Its protein product is CASSFTSFNYGYTF.

Ten or more counts support this clonotype. The genes are TRBV24-1 and TRBJ2-2, with D possibly TRBD2 on 6 matching bases. Between the trimmed V and J ends, which lost 7 bases and 7 bases, there was a span of 9 bases. CDR1 KGHDR and CDR2 SFDVKD come from the germline V gene. The length of the CDR3 is 12 residues. CDR3 protein: CATRGRRGELFF. The CDR3 coding sequence is TGTGCCACCAGAGGGAGGCGCGGGGAGCTGTTTTTT.

This clonotype was recorded at least ten times. The V call is TRBV7-2, the J call TRBJ2-3; D unresolved. V lost 5 bases, J lost 0 bases, and 9 bases lay in between. Germline values: CDR1 SGHTA, CDR2 FQGNSA. The CDR3 is made up of 14 amino acids. The CDR3 coding sequence is TGTGCCAGCAGCCAACTACAGAGCACAGATACGCAGTATTTT. Translating gives CASSQLQSTDTQYF.

This clonotype was recorded once. The chain links TRBV27 to TRBJ2-2; 8 bases are shared with TRBD1. This CDR3 is 15 amino acids long. The germline V gene encodes CDR1 MNHEY and CDR2 SMNVEV (reference sequence). V dropped 5 bases and J dropped 6; count of bases not matched to a gene: 8. This chain's CDR3 is CASSPRTGRAGELFF. The CDR3 nucleotides read TGTGCCAGCAGTCCCCGGACAGGGCGGGCCGGGGAGCTGTTTTTT.

This clonotype appeared many times. The chain couples TRBV7-8 to TRBJ2-3, with unresolved D. The CDR3 has 14 amino acids. The V and J ends lost 1 base and 5 bases respectively, with 10 bases between them. Germline CDR1 SGHVS, CDR2 FQNEAQ. The chain's CDR3 is CASSLGSLLDTQYF. The CDR3 DNA reads TGTGCCAGCAGCTTAGGCAGCTTACTAGATACGCAGTATTTT.

The table lists this clonotype with a count of one. V and J are TRBV9 and TRBJ2-3; D gene uncertain. The CDR3 runs 16 residues. The germline CDR1 and CDR2 sequences are SGDLS and YYNGEE. V shed 0 bases and J shed 2 bases, with 13 bases lying between them. The CDR3 DNA reads TGTGCCAGCAGCGTAGGCTCCAGAATATTCACAGATACGCAGTATTTT. The encoded protein is CASSVGSRIFTDTQYF.

There are many counts of this clonotype. The rearrangement links TRBV6-6 to TRBJ1-1; D possibly corresponds to TRBD1 (6 bases). CDR3 length equals 15 residues. V was shortened by 6 bases and J by 2 bases, with 16 bases between the two germline ends. Germline V gives CDR1 MNHNY, CDR2 SVGAGI (reference sequence). The CDR3 region is CASRGTHRVNTEAFF. DNA for the CDR3: TGTGCCAGCAGAGGGACCCACAGGGTCAACACTGAAGCTTTCTTT.

This clonotype was counted at least ten times. The chain carries TRBV18 and TRBJ1-4, with 8 bases matching TRBD1. V was clipped by 0 bases and J by 8 bases; unmatched bases: 8. Germline assignment: CDR1 KGHSH and CDR2 LQKENI. The CDR3 loop spans 16 amino acids. CDR3 in DNA: TGTGCCAGCTCACCACCCCCAGGGGGCCTGGGAGAAAAACTGTTTTTT. The encoded protein is CASSPPPGGLGEKLFF.

The chain carries TRBV11-2 and TRBJ2-1; 9 bases map to TRBD2. This CDR3 comprises 14 residues. Germline V gene lookup returns CDR1 SGHAT and CDR2 FQNNGV. The J segment lost 3 bases and the V segment lost 5 bases, leaving 2 bases of the junction unmatched. This CDR3 reads CASSASGVYNEQFF. The CDR3 region has the DNA TGTGCCAGCAGCGCTAGCGGGGTCTACAATGAGCAGTTCTTC.

This clonotype has just a few counts. The chain combines TRBV12-3 or TRBV12-4 with TRBJ2-1, with 12 bases aligning to TRBD2. The V gene end was trimmed by 5 bases and the J gene end by 6 bases; junction bases not matched to a gene: 11. CDR3 length: 17 amino acids. The CDR3 sequence: CASSQTGLAGFGNEQFF. CDR3 DNA sequence: TGTGCCAGCAGTCAAACCGGACTAGCGGGATTCGGCAATGAGCAGTTCTTC.

This clonotype has just a few counts. CDR3 amino acids: CASSRWTGNEQFF. The CDR3 coding sequence is TGCGCCAGCAGCCGCTGGACTGGAAATGAGCAGTTCTTC. The J gene is TRBJ2-1, the V gene TRBV4-1; a possible D gene is TRBD2 (5 bases). The V end lost 4 bases, the J end lost 7 bases, and 11 bases lay between the germline ends. CDR1 is MGHRA, CDR2 YSYEKL, per germline. The CDR3 is 13 amino acids.

This chain links TRBV18 with TRBJ2-1, with D perhaps matching TRBD2 (6 bases). CDR1 KGHSH and CDR2 LQKENI come from the germline V gene. Trimming shortened V by 4 bases and J by 0 bases, and 16 bases separated the two germline ends. The CDR3 spans 17 residues. CDR3 sequence reads: CASSRVAPRGSYNEQFF. CDR3 coding DNA: TGTGCCAGCTCACGCGTGGCCCCGCGGGGCTCCTACAATGAGCAGTTCTTC.

This clonotype was picked up many times. This chain connects TRBV7-2 to TRBJ2-1; weak D call: TRBD2 (5 bases). The CDR3 is 12 amino acids. V was shortened by 5 bases and J by 10 bases, with 12 bases between the two germline ends. The germline CDR1 and CDR2 sequences are SGHTA and FQGNSA. CDR3 coding DNA: TGTGCCAGCAGCGGGTCTAGCAGGGAGCAGTTCTTC. Protein sequence: CASSGSSREQFF.